This T cell receptor beta chain was identified during a study of cytomegalovirus exposure and HLA in healthy donors. Study results and caveats: Most TCR sequences were rare, but some public TCRs occurred in many donors. Reports credit the classifier with highly specific, highly sensitive diagnosis of cytomegalovirus status.

Comments on this clone: The antigen is not known.

CDR1 is GTSNPN, CDR2 SVGIG, per germline (reference sequence). The CDR3 has 14 amino acids. This PCR relied on a set of 60 Vbeta primers and 13 Jbeta primers. TCRdb's table, derived via immunoSEQ multiplex PCR, lists solely in-frame clones and lacks some. The data show some 180,000 clones, around four fifths seen once. Sequenced material: PBMCs. The chain links TRBV30 to TRBJ2-7, with D possibly being TRBD2 (6 bases). This sequence was found in a woman aged 25-40 years in good health and CMV-seronegative. This CDR3 reads CASGGAGPPYEQYF. CDR3 coding DNA: TGTGCATCTGGAGGGGCGGGGCCCCCCTACGAGCAGTACTTC.